This T cell receptor beta chain was captured in a study of OX40 agonist ivuxolimab in advanced cancers. Study-level results: Certain nonresponding patients likewise had low normalized T-cell clonal expansion.

Turning to this clone: The antigen remains undetermined.

Some clones are missing from TCRdb's copy, which holds only in-frame ones; the method was immunoSEQ multiplex PCR. The table shows around 73,000 clones, with around 90% occurring only once. This CDR3 has 15 residues. Germline lookup yields CDR1 LNHDA and CDR2 SQIVND (reference sequence). V trimming: 5 bases; J trimming: 2 bases; junction bases outside the gene matches: 4. Sequenced material: CD4+ or CD8+ T cells sorted from blood, taken in a trial of the OX40 agonist ivuxolimab. This sequence joins TRBV19 and TRBJ2-2; 8 positions agree with TRBD1. This receptor was identified in an adult with an advanced solid tumor such as melanoma, head and neck, liver or kidney cancer. The CDR3 DNA follows: TGTGCCAGTAGTCTCCCAGGGGGCAACACCGGGGAGCTGTTTTTT. It translates to CASSLPGGNTGELFF.